The 4 T cell receptor beta chains presented below share a single source sample, sequenced in a study of blood T cell repertoires in COVID-19. Profiled with immunoSEQ multiplex PCR; TCRdb holds only in-frame clones, not every one. This repertoire shows roughly 56,000 clones, 85% to 90% found once; its top ten account for roughly 10%. The source material was peripheral blood. All receptors derive from a human donor in a cohort sampled during active COVID-19.

In this sample, this clone turned up once. V gene TRBV7-2 combines with J gene TRBJ2-5, with D tentatively TRBD2 (6 bases). The CDR3 has 14 amino acids. CDR1 is SGHTA, CDR2 FQGNSA, per germline. V was trimmed by 5 bases and J by 3 bases, leaving 13 bases between them. This chain's CDR3 is CASSANRGKETQYF. The CDR3 DNA reads TGTGCCAGCAGCGCCAATCGGGGGAAAGAGACCCAGTACTTC.

For this clone: A junction end diverges from the germline sequence, so it may reflect a read error. The V call is TRBV29-1, the J call TRBJ1-2; D not resolved. Germline V gene lookup returns CDR1 SQVTM and CDR2 ANQGSEA. The CDR3 loop spans 14 amino acids. CDR3 DNA: TGCAGCGTTGGGGCGGGGTCCTCCCCATATGACTACACCTTC. It codes for CSVGAGSSPYDYTF.

This chain joins TRBV4-1 and TRBJ1-1, with a weak D call TRBD1 (6 bases). Deletions cut 3 bases from V and 6 bases from J, with 14 bases between. In germline, CDR1 is MGHRA, CDR2 YSYEKL. This CDR3 has 14 amino acids. The chain's CDR3 is CASSHSRGASEAFF. The CDR3 region has the DNA TGCGCCAGCAGCCACAGCCGGGGGGCGTCTGAAGCTTTCTTT.

The V and J genes are TRBV5-1 and TRBJ2-7, with D perhaps matching TRBD1 (6 bases). V was clipped by 4 bases and J by 0 bases, with 14 bases between them. The CDR3 covers 15 residues. The V gene's germline CDR1 is SGHRS and CDR2 YFSETQ. The CDR3, as DNA: TGCGCCAGCAGCCCGGAGACAGGTTACTCCTACGAGCAGTACTTC. It is translated as CASSPETGYSYEQYF.